The subject of this entry is one T cell receptor beta chain. The antigen is undetermined. The data belong to a study of OX40 agonist ivuxolimab in advanced cancers. The wider study: An anti-OX40 (CD134) antibody with agonistic activity, ivuxolimab, was administered to patients. Three partial responders included one hepatocellular carcinoma patient and two cutaneous melanoma patients. General study findings and limits: Clonal expansion in partial responders at 0.1-3.0 mg/kg ranked among the lowest. In the expanded peripheral T cells, antigen specificity was never determined.

This CDR3 contains 16 residues. Trimming cost V 0 bases and J 4 bases; bases outside gene matches: 8. Germline V gene lookup returns CDR1 SEHNR and CDR2 FQNEAQ (reference sequence). The method was immunoSEQ multiplex PCR; TCRdb's version includes in-frame clones alone and lacks a portion of them. The data show around 94,000 clones, roughly 89% seen once. The sequence derives from an adult with an advanced solid tumor such as melanoma, head and neck, liver or kidney cancer. This chain connects TRBV7-9 to TRBJ2-5; the match to TRBD2 covers 7 bases. This specimen was CD4+ or CD8+ T cells sorted from blood, taken in a trial of the OX40 agonist ivuxolimab. For the CDR3, the DNA is TGTGCCAGCAGCTTAGCGGGGAGGGGATCCCGAGAGACCCAGTACTTC. This encodes CASSLAGRGSRETQYF.